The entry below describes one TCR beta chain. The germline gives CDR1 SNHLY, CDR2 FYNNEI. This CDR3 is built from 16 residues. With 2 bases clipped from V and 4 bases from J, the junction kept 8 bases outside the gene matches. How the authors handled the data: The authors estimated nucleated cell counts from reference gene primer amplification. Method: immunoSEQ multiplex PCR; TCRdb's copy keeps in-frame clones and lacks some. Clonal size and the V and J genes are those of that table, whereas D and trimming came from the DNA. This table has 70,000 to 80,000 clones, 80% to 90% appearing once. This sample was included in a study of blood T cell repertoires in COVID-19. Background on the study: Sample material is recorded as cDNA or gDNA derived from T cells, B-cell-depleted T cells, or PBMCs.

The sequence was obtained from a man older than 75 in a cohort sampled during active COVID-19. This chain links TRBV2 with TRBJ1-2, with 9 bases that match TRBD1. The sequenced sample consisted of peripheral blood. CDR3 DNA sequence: TGTGCCAGCAGTGAACGAACCGGGACAGGGTTCTATGGCTACACCTTC. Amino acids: CASSERTGTGFYGYTF.